The 13 T cell receptor beta chains in this list originate from one sample, sequenced in a study of T cells after yellow fever vaccination (dated 2019 in TCRdb). The treatment or condition label for this specimen denotes: live attenuated yellow fever vaccine strain. Library preparation was by 5' RACE. Sequencing took place on an Illumina HiSeq 2500. TCRdb applied fastp at Q25 and MiXCR to the public reads, then kept only in-frame beta chains. Every CDR3 protein is listed once, alongside the most common genes and DNA of its rows. In all, the sample holds under 55,000 distinct CDR3 sequences, and about 7% of those were seen once. The ten most abundant clones make up over 14% of the sample. Sequencing used CD8+ T cells not binding an NS4B(214-222) dextramer, sorted from PBMCs, obtained 45 days after the yellow fever booster vaccination. This specimen's cell subset or site label, interpreted: NS4B epitope dextramer-negative CD8 T cells. Source of these receptors: a man aged 30-40 years who received the YFV17D yellow fever vaccine.

This clonotype has a count of ten or more. The V call is TRBV7-8, the J call TRBJ2-1; maybe TRBD2 (5 bases). CDR1 and CDR2 from the germline V gene are SGHVS and FQNEAQ. Trimming cost V 6 bases and J 5 bases, with 11 bases left between them. The CDR3 covers 13 residues. CDR3 residues: CASSGRGDNEQFF. The DNA for the CDR3 is TGTGCCAGCAGTGGCCGGGGAGACAATGAGCAGTTCTTC.

The table lists this clonotype with many counts. The V and J genes are TRBV5-5 and TRBJ2-7; D remains unclear. V lost 6 bases and J lost 2, with 18 bases in between. The germline gives CDR1 SGHKS, CDR2 YYEKEE (reference sequence). CDR3 length: 15 amino acids. The CDR3 DNA reads as TGTGCCAGCATCCATTTGCCCAAGGTCCCCTACGAGCAGTACTTC. Protein sequence: CASIHLPKVPYEQYF. Using reference TRBV5-5 and TRBJ2-7 for the parts outside the CDR3, the full variable domain is DAGVTQSPTHLIKTRGQQVTLRCSPISGHKSVSWYQQVLGQGPQFIFQYYEKEERGRGNFPDRFSARQFPNYSSELNVNALLLGDSALYLCASIHLPKVPYEQYFGPGTRLTVT.

This clonotype occurred many times. The J gene is TRBJ2-7, the V gene TRBV6-1, with D unclear. The germline V gene has CDR1 MNHNS and CDR2 SASEGT. CDR3 size: 16 residues. The V end lost 4 bases, the J end lost 6 bases, and 22 bases lay between the germline ends. CDR3 sequence reads: CASSAGYVATDAEQYF. The CDR3 region has the DNA TGTGCCAGCAGTGCTGGCTATGTGGCCACGGATGCCGAGCAGTACTTC.

The sample holds many counts of this clonotype. The chain couples TRBV7-9 to TRBJ2-2, with D tentatively TRBD1 or TRBD2 (5 bases each). Germline V gene lookup returns CDR1 SEHNR and CDR2 FQNEAQ (reference sequence). The CDR3 length is 14 residues. The V end was cut by 1 base, the J end by 7 bases, with 10 bases between. The CDR3 DNA reads as TGTGCCAGCAGCTTAGGAGAGGGGATCGGGGAGCTGTTTTTT. Its translation is CASSLGEGIGELFF.

At least ten counts were recorded for this clonotype. The rearrangement uses TRBV29-1 and TRBJ2-7, with D possibly TRBD2 on 6 matching bases. The length of the CDR3 is 13 residues. The ends were cut back, 6 bases at V and 2 bases at J, with 14 bases in the middle. Looked up from germline, CDR1 is SQVTM and CDR2 is ANQGSEA. The CDR3 nucleotides read TGCAGCGTGGGGACTGGATTGACCTACGAGCAGTACTTC. This codes for CSVGTGLTYEQYF.

On this clonotype: A much larger clone differs by one base, so this may be a read error. This sequence joins TRBV25-1 and TRBJ2-5, with D unclear. With 1 base removed from V and 10 bases from J, the gap between germline ends came to 13 bases. CDR1 and CDR2 (germline): MGHDK, SYGVNS. The CDR3 runs to 13 residues. CDR3 DNA: TGTGCCAGCAGTGAATGGGTGGTATCGGACCAGTACTTC. Protein sequence: CASSEWVVSDQYF.

The chain has TRBV9 and TRBJ2-7; the match to TRBD1 covers 8 bases. Trimming at V came to 3 bases and at J to 6 bases, leaving 11 bases not matched to a gene. The CDR3 has 15 amino acids. In germline, CDR1 is SGDLS, CDR2 YYNGEE. The CDR3 spells CASSASGTGSAEQYF. CDR3 DNA sequence: TGTGCCAGCAGCGCATCCGGGACAGGATCGGCCGAGCAGTACTTC.

This clonotype was seen repeatedly, ten times or more. This chain connects TRBV28 to TRBJ1-2, with D perhaps TRBD1 (5 bases). Trimming left V 10 bases short and J 3 bases short, with 12 bases between. The CDR3 covers 12 residues. Germline-derived CDR1 and CDR2 are MDHEN and SYDVKM. CDR3 nucleotides: TGTGCCATTCAGGGCGGTTACTATGGCTACACCTTC. Its translation is CAIQGGYYGYTF.

This clonotype was observed at least ten times. J is TRBJ2-7 and V is TRBV12-3 or TRBV12-4; 7 bases are shared with TRBD2. The trim removed 3 bases at V and 1 base at J, leaving 3 bases unmatched. The CDR3 totals 14 residues. CDR3 DNA sequence: TGTGCCAGCAGTTTGGCGGGAGAGTCCTACGAGCAGTACTTC. It translates to CASSLAGESYEQYF.

This clonotype was detected many times. The chain combines TRBV14 with TRBJ2-7, with a possible D match to TRBD2 (6 bases). Trimming removed 4 bases at V and 2 bases at J, with 9 bases between. This CDR3 has 13 residues. Germline-derived CDR1 and CDR2 are SGHDN and FVKESK. The CDR3 DNA follows: TGTGCCAGCAGCCCGGGGGTCCCCTACGAGCAGTACTTC. Protein product: CASSPGVPYEQYF.

V usage is TRBV27 and J usage is TRBJ2-1, with TRBD2 identical over 9 bases. The CDR3 spans 16 residues. Unmatched junction bases numbered 6, after V lost 3 bases and J lost 3 bases. CDR1 MNHEY and CDR2 SMNVEV come from the germline V gene (reference sequence). CDR3 DNA sequence: TGTGCCAGCAGTTTGAGTAGCGGGAGTGGCTACAATGAGCAGTTCTTC. It encodes CASSLSSGSGYNEQFF.

This clonotype appeared many times. V and J are TRBV15 and TRBJ2-3; possible D gene TRBD2, 6 bases. V was clipped by 5 bases and J by 6 bases, with 12 bases between them. CDR3 length: 13 residues. Germline V CDR1 and CDR2: LNHNV, YYDKDF (reference sequence). CDR3 sequence reads: CATSPESGDTQYF. The CDR3 region has the DNA TGTGCCACCAGCCCTGAGAGCGGGGATACGCAGTATTTT.

Turning to this clonotype: A much larger clone lies one base from this, so it may be a read error. V and J are TRBV30 and TRBJ2-1; tentative D call: TRBD1 (5 bases). Germline V gene data show CDR1 as GTSNPN and CDR2 as SVGIG (reference sequence). The CDR3 is 13 amino acids. For the CDR3, the DNA is TGTCCCTGGGGCAGGTTCTCCTACAATGAGCAGTTCTTC. Protein product: CPWGRFSYNEQFF.